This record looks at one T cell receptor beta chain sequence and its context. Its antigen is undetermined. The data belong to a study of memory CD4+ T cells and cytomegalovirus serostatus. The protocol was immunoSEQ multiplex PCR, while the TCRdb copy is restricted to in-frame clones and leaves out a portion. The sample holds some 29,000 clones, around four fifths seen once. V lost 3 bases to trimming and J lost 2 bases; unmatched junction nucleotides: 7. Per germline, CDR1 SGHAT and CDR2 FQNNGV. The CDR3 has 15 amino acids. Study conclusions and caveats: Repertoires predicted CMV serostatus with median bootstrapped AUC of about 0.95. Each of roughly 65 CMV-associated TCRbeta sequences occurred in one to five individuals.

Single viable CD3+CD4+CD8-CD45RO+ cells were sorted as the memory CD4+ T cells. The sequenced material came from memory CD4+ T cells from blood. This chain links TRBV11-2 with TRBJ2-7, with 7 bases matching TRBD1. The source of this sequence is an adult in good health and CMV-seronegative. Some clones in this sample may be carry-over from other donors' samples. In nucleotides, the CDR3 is TGTGCCAGCAGCTTTACAGGGGCAACCACCTACGAGCAGTACTTC. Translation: CASSFTGATTYEQYF.